What follows are 6 T cell receptor beta chains derived from one specimen sequenced in a study of blood T cell repertoires in COVID-19. The protocol was immunoSEQ multiplex PCR, while the TCRdb copy is restricted to in-frame clones and leaves out a portion. The repertoire holds some 300,000 clones, around nine tenths seen once, with less than 9.5% in the top ten. The sample taken for sequencing was PBMCs or T cells enriched from blood (not recorded which). These receptors were collected from a woman in her twenties or thirties who had recovered from COVID-19.

This rearrangement joins TRBV21-1 to TRBJ2-4; TRBD2 reflects the table's D call only, with no check against the DNA. TRBV21-1 is marked as a pseudogene. The CDR3 has 17 amino acids. CDR3 nucleotide sequence: TGTGCCAGCAGCAAACCGGTACTAGCAGTAGCCAAAAACATTCAGTACTTC. It codes for CASSKPVLAVAKNIQYF.

The V gene is TRBV4-1, the J gene TRBJ2-3, with 10 bases fitting TRBD1. Germline assignment: CDR1 MGHRA and CDR2 YSYEKL. Trimming at V came to 0 bases and at J to 5 bases, leaving 8 bases not matched to a gene. This CDR3 has 17 residues. The CDR3 spells CASSQDPGQGVVDTQYF. DNA of the CDR3: TGCGCCAGCAGCCAAGATCCCGGACAGGGGGTTGTAGATACGCAGTATTTT.

The chain recombines TRBV7-6 with TRBJ2-5, with D maybe TRBD2 (5 bases). V gave up 6 bases and J gave up 0 bases, with 17 bases separating them. CDR3 size: 16 residues. The V gene's germline CDR1 is SGHVS and CDR2 FNYEAQ. For the CDR3, the DNA is TGTGCCAGCAGTGGCGGCGGGCCGACGTACCAAGAGACCCAGTACTTC. Amino acids: CASSGGGPTYQETQYF.

The rearrangement joins TRBV28 to TRBJ2-7; 8 nucleotides line up with TRBD2. CDR1 MDHEN and CDR2 SYDVKM come from the germline V gene. With V trimmed by 3 bases and J by 6 bases, 7 bases remained unmatched. The CDR3 is made up of 14 amino acids. CDR3 residues: CASSFTAGVLEQYF. CDR3 nucleotide sequence: TGTGCCAGCAGTTTCACAGCGGGAGTTCTCGAGCAGTACTTC. Complete variable domain (other parts from reference TRBV28 and TRBJ2-7): DVKVTQSSRYLVKRTGEKVFLECVQDMDHENMFWYRQDPGLGLRLIYFSYDVKMKEKGDIPEGYSVSREKKERFSLILESASTNQTSMYLCASSFTAGVLEQYFGPGTRLTVT.

The chain joins TRBV28 to TRBJ1-5; D gene uncertain. The CDR3 contains 15 residues. Looked up from germline, CDR1 is MDHEN and CDR2 is SYDVKM. The ends were cut back, 2 bases at V and 0 bases at J, with 8 bases in the middle. The CDR3 coding sequence is TGTGCCAGCAGTTTAGGAGAATATAGCAATCAGCCCCAGCATTTT. Its protein is CASSLGEYSNQPQHF. The full variable domain, its missing parts supplied by reference TRBV28 and TRBJ1-5, is DVKVTQSSRYLVKRTGEKVFLECVQDMDHENMFWYRQDPGLGLRLIYFSYDVKMKEKGDIPEGYSVSREKKERFSLILESASTNQTSMYLCASSLGEYSNQPQHFGDGTRLSIL.

The chain combines TRBV5-1 with TRBJ1-5, with 9 nucleotides matching TRBD1. Germline V CDR1 and CDR2: SGHRS, YFSETQ. The trim removed 0 bases at V and 10 bases at J, leaving 2 bases unmatched. The CDR3 contains 13 residues. CDR3 in amino acids: CASSLGTGEPQHF. The DNA for the CDR3 is TGCGCCAGCAGCTTGGGGACAGGGGAACCCCAGCATTTT.